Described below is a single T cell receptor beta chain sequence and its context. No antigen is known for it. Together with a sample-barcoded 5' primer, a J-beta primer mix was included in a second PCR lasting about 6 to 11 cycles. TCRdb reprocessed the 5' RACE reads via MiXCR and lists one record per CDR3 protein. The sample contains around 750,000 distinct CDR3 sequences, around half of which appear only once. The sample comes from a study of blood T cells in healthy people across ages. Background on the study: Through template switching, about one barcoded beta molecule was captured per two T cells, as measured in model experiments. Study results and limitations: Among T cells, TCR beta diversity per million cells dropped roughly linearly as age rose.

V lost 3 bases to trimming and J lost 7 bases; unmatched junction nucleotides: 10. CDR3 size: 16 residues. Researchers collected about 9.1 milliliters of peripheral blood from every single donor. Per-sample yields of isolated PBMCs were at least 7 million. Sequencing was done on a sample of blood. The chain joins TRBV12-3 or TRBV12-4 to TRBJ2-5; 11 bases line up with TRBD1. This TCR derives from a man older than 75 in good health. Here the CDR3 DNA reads TGTGCCAGCAGTTTGCGGGGACAGGGGGTTGGTGGGACCCAGTACTTC. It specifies CASSLRGQGVGGTQYF.